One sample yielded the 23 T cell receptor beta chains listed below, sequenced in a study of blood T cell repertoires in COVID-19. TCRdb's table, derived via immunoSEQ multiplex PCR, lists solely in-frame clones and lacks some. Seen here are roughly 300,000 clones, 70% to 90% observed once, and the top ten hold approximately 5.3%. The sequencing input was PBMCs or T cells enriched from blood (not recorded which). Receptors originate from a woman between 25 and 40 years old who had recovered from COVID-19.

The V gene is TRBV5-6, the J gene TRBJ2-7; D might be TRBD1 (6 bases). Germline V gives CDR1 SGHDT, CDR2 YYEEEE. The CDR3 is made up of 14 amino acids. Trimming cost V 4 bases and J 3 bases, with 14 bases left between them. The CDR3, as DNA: TGTGCCAGCAGCCCGGCCGGCAGGGGCTACGAGCAGTACTTC. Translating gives CASSPAGRGYEQYF.

The CDR3 reads CASSLKALATSTDTQYF. The CDR3 coding sequence is TGTGCCAGCAGTTTAAAGGCCTTAGCCACTAGCACAGATACGCAGTATTTT. The chain combines TRBV27 with TRBJ2-3; the D is unclear. CDR1 is MNHEY, CDR2 SMNVEV, per germline (reference sequence). V lost 2 bases and J 0 bases, leaving 15 bases between the germline ends. The CDR3 totals 17 residues.

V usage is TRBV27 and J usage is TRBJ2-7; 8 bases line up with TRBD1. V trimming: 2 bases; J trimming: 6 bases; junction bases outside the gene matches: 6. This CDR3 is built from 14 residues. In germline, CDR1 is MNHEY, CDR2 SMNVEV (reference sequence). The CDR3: CASSLNQGAGEQYF. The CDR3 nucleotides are TGTGCCAGCAGTTTAAACCAGGGGGCAGGCGAGCAGTACTTC.

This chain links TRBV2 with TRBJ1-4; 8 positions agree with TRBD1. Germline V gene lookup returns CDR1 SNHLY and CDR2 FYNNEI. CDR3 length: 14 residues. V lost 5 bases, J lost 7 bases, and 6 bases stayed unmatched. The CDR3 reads CASSYQGAVEKLFF. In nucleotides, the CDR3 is TGTGCCAGCAGTTACCAGGGGGCGGTTGAAAAACTGTTTTTT.

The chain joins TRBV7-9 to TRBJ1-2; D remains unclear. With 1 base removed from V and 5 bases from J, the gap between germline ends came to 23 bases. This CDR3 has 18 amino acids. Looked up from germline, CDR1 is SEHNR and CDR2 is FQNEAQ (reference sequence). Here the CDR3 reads CASSLGQWRLEEKYGYTF. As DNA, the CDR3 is TGTGCCAGCAGCTTAGGGCAGTGGCGCCTGGAGGAGAAATATGGCTACACCTTC.

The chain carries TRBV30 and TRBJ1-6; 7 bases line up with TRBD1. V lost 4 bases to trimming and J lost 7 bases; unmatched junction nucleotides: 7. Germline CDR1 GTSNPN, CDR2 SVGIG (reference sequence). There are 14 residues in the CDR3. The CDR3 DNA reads TGTGCCTGGACCACTGACAGGGTGAATTCACCCCTCCACTTT. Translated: CAWTTDRVNSPLHF. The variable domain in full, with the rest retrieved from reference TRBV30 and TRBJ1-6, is SQTIHQWPATLVQPVGSPLSLECTVEGTSNPNLYWYRQAAGRGLQLLFYSVGIGQISSEVPQNLSASRPQDRQFILSSKKLLLSDSGFYLCAWTTDRVNSPLHFGNGTRLTVT.

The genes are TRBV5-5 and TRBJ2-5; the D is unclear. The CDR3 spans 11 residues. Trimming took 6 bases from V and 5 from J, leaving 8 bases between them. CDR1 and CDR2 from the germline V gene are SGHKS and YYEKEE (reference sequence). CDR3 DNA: TGTGCCAGCACTTCCGGGGAGACCCAGTACTTC. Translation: CASTSGETQYF.

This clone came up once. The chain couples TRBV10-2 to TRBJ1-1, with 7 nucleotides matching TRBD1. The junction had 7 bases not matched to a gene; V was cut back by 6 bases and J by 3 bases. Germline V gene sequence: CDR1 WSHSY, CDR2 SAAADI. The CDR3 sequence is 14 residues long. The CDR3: CASSHSRGDTEAFF. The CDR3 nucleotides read TGCGCCAGCAGCCACTCCAGGGGGGACACTGAAGCTTTCTTT.

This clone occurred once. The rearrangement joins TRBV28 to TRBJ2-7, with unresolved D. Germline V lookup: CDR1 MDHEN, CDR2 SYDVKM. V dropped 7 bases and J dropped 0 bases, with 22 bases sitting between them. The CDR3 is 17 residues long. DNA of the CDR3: TGTGCCAGCAACCAGCTGCCCCTGACAACGATCTCCTACGAGCAGTACTTC. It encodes CASNQLPLTTISYEQYF.

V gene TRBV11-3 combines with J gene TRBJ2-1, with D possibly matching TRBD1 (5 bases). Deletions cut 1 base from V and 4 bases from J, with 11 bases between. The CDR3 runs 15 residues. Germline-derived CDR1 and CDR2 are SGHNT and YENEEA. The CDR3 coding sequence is TGTGCCAGCAGCTTAGGACAGCAGTTTTACAATGAGCAGTTCTTC. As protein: CASSLGQQFYNEQFF.

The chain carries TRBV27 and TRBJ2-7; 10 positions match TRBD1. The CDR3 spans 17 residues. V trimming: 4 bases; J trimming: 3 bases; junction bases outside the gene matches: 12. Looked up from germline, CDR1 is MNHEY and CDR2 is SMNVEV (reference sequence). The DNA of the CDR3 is TGTGCCAGCAGTTGGAGAGTGCAGGACAGGGGGTTCTACGAGCAGTACTTC. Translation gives CASSWRVQDRGFYEQYF.

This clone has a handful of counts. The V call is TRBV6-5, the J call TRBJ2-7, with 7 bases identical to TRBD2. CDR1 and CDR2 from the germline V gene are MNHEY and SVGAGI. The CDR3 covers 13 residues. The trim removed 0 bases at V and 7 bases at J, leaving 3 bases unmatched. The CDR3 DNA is TGTGCCAGCAGTTACTCGCCAGCGGGAGAGCAGTACTTC. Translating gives CASSYSPAGEQYF.

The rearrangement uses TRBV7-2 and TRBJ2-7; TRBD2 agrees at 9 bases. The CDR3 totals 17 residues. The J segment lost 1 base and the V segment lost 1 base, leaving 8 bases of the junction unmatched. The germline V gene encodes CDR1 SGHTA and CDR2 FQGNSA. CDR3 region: CASSLVGSGGGSYEQYF. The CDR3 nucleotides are TGTGCCAGCAGCTTAGTTGGTAGCGGGGGTGGGTCCTACGAGCAGTACTTC.

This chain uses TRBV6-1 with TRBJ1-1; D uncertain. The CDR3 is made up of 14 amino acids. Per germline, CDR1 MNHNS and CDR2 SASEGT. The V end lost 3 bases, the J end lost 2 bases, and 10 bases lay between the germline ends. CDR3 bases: TGTGCCAGCAGTGATGTTGTGAGAAACACTGAAGCTTTCTTT. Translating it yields CASSDVVRNTEAFF.

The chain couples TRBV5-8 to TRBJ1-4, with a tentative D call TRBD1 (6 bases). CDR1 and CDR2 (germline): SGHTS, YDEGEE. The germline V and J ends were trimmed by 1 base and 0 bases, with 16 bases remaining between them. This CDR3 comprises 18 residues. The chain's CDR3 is CASSLSLRRGSTNEKLFF. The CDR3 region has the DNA TGTGCCAGCAGCTTGTCTCTCCGCAGGGGCTCAACTAATGAAAAACTGTTTTTT. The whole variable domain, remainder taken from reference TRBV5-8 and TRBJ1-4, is EAGVTQSPTHLIKTRGQQATLRCSPISGHTSVYWYQQALGLGLQFLLWYDEGEERNRGNFPPRFSGRQFPNYSSELNVNALELEDSALYLCASSLSLRRGSTNEKLFFGSGTQLSVL.

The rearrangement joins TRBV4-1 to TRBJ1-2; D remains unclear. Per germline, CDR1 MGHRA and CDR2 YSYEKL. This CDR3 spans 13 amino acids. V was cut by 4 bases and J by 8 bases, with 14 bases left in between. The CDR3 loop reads CASSLPGVQGYTF. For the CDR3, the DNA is TGCGCCAGCAGCCTACCCGGAGTTCAAGGCTACACCTTC.

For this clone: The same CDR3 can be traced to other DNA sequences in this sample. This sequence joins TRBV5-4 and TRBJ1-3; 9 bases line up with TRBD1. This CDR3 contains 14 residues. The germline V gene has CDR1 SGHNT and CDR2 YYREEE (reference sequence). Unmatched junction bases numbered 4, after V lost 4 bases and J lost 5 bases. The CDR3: CASSPGQGRNTIYF. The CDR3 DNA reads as TGTGCCAGCAGCCCGGGACAGGGAAGAAACACCATATATTTT.

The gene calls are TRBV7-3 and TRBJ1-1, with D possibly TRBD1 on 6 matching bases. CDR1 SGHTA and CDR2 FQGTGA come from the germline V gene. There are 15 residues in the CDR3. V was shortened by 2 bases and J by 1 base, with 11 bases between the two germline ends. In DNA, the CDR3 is TGTGCCAGCAGCTTAGCACAGGGATCGAACACTGAAGCTTTCTTT. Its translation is CASSLAQGSNTEAFF. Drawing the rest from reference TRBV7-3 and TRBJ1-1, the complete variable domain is GAGVSQTPSNKVTEKGKYVELRCDPISGHTALYWYRQSLGQGPEFLIYFQGTGAADDSGLPNDRFFAVRPEGSVSTLKIQRTERGDSAVYLCASSLAQGSNTEAFFGQGTRLTVV.

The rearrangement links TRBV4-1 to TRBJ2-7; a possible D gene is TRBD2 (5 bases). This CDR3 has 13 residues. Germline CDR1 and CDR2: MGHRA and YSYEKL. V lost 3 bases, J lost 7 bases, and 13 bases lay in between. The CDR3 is CASSHAGPGEQYF. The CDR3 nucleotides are TGCGCCAGCAGCCACGCGGGTCCGGGGGAGCAGTACTTC.

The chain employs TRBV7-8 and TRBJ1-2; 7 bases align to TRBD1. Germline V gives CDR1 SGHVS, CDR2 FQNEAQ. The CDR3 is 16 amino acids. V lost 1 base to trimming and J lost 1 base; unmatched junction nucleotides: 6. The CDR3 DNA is TGTGCCAGCAGCTTAGAGGCAGGGGGTCTTAACTATGGCTACACCTTC. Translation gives CASSLEAGGLNYGYTF.

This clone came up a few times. The CDR3 nucleotides read TGTGCCAGCAGCCCCGGACAGGGAAGGTTCGGGGAGCTGTTTTTT. This codes for CASSPGQGRFGELFF. V and J are TRBV4-2 and TRBJ2-2, with 8 nucleotides matching TRBD1. CDR1 is LGHNA, CDR2 YNFKEQ, per germline. The CDR3 sequence is 15 residues long. J was trimmed by 7 bases and V by 4 bases; bases with no gene match: 8.

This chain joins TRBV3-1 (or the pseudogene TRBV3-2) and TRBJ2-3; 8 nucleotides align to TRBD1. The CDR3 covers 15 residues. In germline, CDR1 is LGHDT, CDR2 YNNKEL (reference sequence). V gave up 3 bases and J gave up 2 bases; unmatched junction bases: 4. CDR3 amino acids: CASSHRTGTTDTQYF. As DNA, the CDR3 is TGTGCCAGCAGCCATCGGACAGGGACCACAGATACGCAGTATTTT.

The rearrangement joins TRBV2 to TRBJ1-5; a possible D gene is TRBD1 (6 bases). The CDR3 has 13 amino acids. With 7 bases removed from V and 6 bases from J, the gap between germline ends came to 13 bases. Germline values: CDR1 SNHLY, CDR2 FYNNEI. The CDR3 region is CASKTQGGQPQHF. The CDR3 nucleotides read TGTGCCAGCAAAACACAAGGGGGTCAGCCCCAGCATTTT.